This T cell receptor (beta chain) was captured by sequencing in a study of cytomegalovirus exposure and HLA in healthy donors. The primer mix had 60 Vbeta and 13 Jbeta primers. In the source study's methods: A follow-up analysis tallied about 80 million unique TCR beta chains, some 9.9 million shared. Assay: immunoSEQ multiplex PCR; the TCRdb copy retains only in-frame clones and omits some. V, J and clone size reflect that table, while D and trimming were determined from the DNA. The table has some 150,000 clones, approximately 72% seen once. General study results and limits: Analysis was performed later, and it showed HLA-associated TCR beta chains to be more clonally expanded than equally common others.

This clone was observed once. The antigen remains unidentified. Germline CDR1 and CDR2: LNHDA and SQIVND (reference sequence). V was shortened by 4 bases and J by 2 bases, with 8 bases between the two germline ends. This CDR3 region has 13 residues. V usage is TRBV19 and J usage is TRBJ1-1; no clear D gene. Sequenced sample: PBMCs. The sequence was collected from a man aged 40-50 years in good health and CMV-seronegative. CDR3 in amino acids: CASSTTVNTEAFF. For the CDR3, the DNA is TGTGCCAGTAGTACTACAGTAAACACTGAAGCTTTCTTT.